The sequence of this T cell receptor (beta chain) was determined in a study of T-cell reconstitution after alpha-beta-depleted transplantation in children. This CDR3 is built from 15 residues. Looked up from germline, CDR1 is SGHRS and CDR2 is YFSETQ. Trimming cost V 4 bases and J 4 bases; bases outside gene matches: 7. Overall study findings and caveats: In patients about two months after transplant, alpha-beta T cells reportedly arose from several hundred expanded graft clones. The high TCRbeta diversity at day 60 in some patients came from surviving recipient T cells and thymic progenitors. Hyperexpanded clones declined; after one year, newly produced T cells mostly supplied diversity.

A note on this clonotype: The antigen is undetermined.

The authors prepared the TCRbeta library with unique molecular identifiers. Each CDR3 protein gets one entry after TCRdb re-called the PCR reads with MiXCR. The table has 530,000 or so distinct CDR3 sequences, 25% to 30% seen once; the top ten hold approximately 33%. The receptor comes from a boy younger than two with Wiskott-Aldrich syndrome, due to receive a stem cell transplant. Sequences were derived from PBMCs, sampled before TCRalphabeta/CD19-depleted stem cell transplant. This chain links TRBV5-1 with TRBJ2-5, with TRBD2 matching over 10 bases. The CDR3: CASSRIAGGAETQYF. The CDR3 DNA reads TGCGCCAGCAGCCGGATAGCGGGAGGCGCAGAGACCCAGTACTTC.